The clone carrying this T cell receptor (beta chain) was picked up one time. Antigen specificity is unknown. Method: immunoSEQ multiplex PCR; TCRdb's copy keeps in-frame clones and lacks some. The table lists over 70,000 clones, 88% of them singletons. During the collection period, no donor immune events like infections were recorded. The length of the CDR3 is 17 residues. The V and J ends lost 6 bases and 6 bases, in that order; junction bases with no gene match: 11. In germline, CDR1 is SNHLY, CDR2 FYNNEI. These data are taken from a study of identifying expanded T cells in peripheral blood. Study-wide points: Technical replicates showed around 1.2 changed clones; roughly two weeks 15 to 20; four weeks 19. Approximately two-week clone count variance significantly increased as total template count grew.

The sequence came from a person aged 18 to 70 in good health. V and J are TRBV2 and TRBJ1-4, with 12 bases fitting TRBD1. Sequenced material: blood. The CDR3: CASRPGQGAHLYEKLFF. CDR3 in DNA: TGTGCCAGCAGACCGGGACAGGGGGCGCATTTATATGAAAAACTGTTTTTT.